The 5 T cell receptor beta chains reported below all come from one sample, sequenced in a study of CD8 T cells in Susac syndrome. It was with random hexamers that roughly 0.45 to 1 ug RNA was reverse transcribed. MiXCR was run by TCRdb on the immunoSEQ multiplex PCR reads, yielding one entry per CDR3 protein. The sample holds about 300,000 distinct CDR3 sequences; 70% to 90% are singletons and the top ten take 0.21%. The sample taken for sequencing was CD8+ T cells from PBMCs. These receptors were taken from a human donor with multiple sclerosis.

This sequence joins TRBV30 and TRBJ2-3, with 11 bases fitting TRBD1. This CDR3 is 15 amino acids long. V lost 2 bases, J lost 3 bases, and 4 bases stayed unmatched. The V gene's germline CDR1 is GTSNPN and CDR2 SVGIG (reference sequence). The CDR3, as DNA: TGTGCCTGGAGTTGGACAGGGGGCGGAACAGATACGCAGTATTTT. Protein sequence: CAWSWTGGGTDTQYF.

The CDR3 sequence: CASSQLAGVTDTQYF. The CDR3 DNA sequence: TGTGCCAGCAGCCAACTAGCGGGAGTAACAGATACGCAGTATTTT. V gene TRBV12-3 or TRBV12-4 combines with J gene TRBJ2-3; TRBD2 aligns across 11 bases. The V and J ends lost 6 bases and 3 bases, in that order; junction bases with no gene match: 5. The CDR3 sequence is 15 residues long.

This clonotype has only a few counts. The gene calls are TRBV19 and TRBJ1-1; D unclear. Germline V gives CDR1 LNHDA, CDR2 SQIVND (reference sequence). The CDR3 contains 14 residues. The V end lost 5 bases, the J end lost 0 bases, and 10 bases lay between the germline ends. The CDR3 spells CASSLGTLNTEAFF. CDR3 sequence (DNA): TGTGCCAGTAGTCTTGGAACGTTGAACACTGAAGCTTTCTTT.

CDR3 loop: CASRTRVRGNYGYTF. CDR3 coding DNA: TGTGCCAGCAGAACCCGGGTGAGGGGGAACTATGGCTACACCTTC. The chain joins TRBV5-4 to TRBJ1-2; the D gene is possibly TRBD1 (6 bases). This CDR3 is built from 15 residues. Germline CDR1 and CDR2: SGHNT and YYREEE (reference sequence). Trimming took off 5 bases at V and 2 bases at J, with 16 bases between the two ends.

CDR3 coding DNA: TGTGCCAGCAGCTTAGGGGGACAGGGATACACCGGGGAGCTGTTTTTT. This encodes CASSLGGQGYTGELFF. The gene calls are TRBV7-9 and TRBJ2-2, with 9 bases matching TRBD1. The CDR3 spans 16 residues. CDR1 is SEHNR and CDR2 is FQNEAQ in the germline V gene (reference sequence). Trimming at V came to 1 base and at J to 3 bases, leaving 3 bases not matched to a gene.